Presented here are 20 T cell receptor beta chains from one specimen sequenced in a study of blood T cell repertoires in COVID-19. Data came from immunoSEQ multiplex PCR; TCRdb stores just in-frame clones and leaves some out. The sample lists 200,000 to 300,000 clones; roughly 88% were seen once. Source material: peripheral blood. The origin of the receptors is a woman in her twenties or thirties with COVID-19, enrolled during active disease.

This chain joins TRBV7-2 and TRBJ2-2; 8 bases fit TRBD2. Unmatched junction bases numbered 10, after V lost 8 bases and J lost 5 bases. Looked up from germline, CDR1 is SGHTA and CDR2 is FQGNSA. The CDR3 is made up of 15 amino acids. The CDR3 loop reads CASVSGTGGTGELFF. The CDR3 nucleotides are TGTGCCAGCGTTAGCGGGACGGGGGGGACCGGGGAGCTGTTTTTT.

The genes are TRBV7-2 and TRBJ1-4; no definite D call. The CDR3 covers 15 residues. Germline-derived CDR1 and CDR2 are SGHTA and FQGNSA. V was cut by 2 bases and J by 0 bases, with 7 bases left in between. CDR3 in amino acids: CASSLQATTNEKLFF. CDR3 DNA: TGTGCCAGCAGCTTACAGGCTACAACTAATGAAAAACTGTTTTTT.

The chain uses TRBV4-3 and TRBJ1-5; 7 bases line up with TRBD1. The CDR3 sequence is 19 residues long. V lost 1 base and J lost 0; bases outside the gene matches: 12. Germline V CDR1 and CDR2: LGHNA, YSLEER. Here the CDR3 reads CASSQGFRDRSYSNQPQHF. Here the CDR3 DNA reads TGCGCCAGCAGCCAAGGTTTCCGGGACAGATCTTATAGCAATCAGCCCCAGCATTTT.

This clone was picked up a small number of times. The CDR3 coding sequence is TGTGCCAGCAGTTCCGACAGGAGCAATACCTACGAGCAGTACTTC. Its translation: CASSSDRSNTYEQYF. This chain uses TRBV28 with TRBJ2-7; D may be TRBD1 (6 bases). V gave up 4 bases and J gave up 2 bases, with 15 bases separating them. CDR1 is MDHEN, CDR2 SYDVKM, per germline. The CDR3 has 15 amino acids.

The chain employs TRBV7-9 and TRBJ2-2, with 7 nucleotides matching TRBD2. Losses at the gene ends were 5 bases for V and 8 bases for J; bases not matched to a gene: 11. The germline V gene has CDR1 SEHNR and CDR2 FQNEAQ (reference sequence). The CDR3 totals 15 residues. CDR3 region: CASSHTGTILGELFF. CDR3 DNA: TGTGCCAGCAGCCATACCGGGACTATACTTGGGGAGCTGTTTTTT.

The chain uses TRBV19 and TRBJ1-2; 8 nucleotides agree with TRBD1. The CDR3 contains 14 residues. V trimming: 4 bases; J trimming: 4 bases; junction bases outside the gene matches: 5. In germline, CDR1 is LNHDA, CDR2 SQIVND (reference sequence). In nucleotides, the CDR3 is TGTGCCAGTAGTAGGGACAGGACTTCCTATGGCTACACCTTC. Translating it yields CASSRDRTSYGYTF.

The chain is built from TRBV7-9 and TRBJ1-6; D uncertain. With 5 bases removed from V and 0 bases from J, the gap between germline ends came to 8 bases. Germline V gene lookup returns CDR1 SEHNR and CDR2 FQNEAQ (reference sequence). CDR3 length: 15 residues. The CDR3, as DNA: TGTGCCAGCAGCCTTCACAGCTCCTATAATTCACCCCTCCACTTT. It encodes CASSLHSSYNSPLHF.

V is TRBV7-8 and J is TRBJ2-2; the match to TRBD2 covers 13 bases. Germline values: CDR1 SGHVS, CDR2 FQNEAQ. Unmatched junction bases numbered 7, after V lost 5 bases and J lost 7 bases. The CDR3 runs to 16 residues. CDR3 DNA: TGTGCCAGCAGCATACTAGCGGGGGGGCCTGACGGGGAGCTGTTTTTT. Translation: CASSILAGGPDGELFF.

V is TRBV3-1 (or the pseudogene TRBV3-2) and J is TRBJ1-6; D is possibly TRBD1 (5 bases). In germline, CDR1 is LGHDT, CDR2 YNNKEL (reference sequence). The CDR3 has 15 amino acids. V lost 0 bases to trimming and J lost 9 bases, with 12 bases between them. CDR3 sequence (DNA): TGTGCCAGCAGCCAAGACGCAGGGAATCCTTCACCCCTCCACTTT. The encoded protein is CASSQDAGNPSPLHF.

The chain's CDR3 is CASSFYPENYGYTF. The DNA of the CDR3 is TGTGCCAGCAGCTTTTACCCAGAAAACTATGGCTACACCTTC. The V call is TRBV5-6, the J call TRBJ1-2; D not certain. Trimming took 2 bases from V and 2 from J, leaving 10 bases between them. The V gene's germline CDR1 is SGHDT and CDR2 YYEEEE. This CDR3 comprises 14 residues.

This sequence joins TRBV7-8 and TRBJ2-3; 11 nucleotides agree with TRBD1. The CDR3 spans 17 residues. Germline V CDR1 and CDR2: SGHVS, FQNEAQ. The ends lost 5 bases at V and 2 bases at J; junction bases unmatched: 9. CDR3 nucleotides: TGTGCCAGCAGCCCTGGAGGTGGACAGGGGGCCACAGATACGCAGTATTTT. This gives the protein CASSPGGGQGATDTQYF.

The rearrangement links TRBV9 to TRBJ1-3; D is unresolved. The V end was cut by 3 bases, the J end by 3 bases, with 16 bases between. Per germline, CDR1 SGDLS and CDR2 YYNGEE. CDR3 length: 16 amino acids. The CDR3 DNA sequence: TGTGCCAGCAGCGGGGCAACCCTCGCCCTTGGAAACACCATATATTTT. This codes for CASSGATLALGNTIYF.

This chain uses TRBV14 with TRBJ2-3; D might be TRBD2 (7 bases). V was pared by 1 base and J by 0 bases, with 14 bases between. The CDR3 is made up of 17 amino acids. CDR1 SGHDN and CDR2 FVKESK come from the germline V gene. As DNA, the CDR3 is TGTGCCAGCAGCCAAGGTTCGGGGGGCAGGAGCACAGATACGCAGTATTTT. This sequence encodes CASSQGSGGRSTDTQYF.

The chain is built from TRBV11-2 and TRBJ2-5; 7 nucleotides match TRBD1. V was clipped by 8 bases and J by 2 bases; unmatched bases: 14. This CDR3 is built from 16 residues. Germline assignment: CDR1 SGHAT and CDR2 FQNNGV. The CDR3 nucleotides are TGTGCCAGCGCCCCACGCCCGGGACAGCTACAAGAGACCCAGTACTTC. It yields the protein CASAPRPGQLQETQYF. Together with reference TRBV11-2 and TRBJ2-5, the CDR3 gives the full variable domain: EAGVAQSPRYKIIEKRQSVAFWCNPISGHATLYWYQQILGQGPKLLIQFQNNGVVDDSQLPKDRFSAERLKGVDSTLKIQPAKLEDSAVYLCASAPRPGQLQETQYFGPGTRLLVL.

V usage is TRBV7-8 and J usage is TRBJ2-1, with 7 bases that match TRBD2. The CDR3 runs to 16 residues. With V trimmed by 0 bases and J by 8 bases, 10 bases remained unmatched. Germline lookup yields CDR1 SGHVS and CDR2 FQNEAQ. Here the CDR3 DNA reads TGTGCCAGCAGCTTAGCGCGGAGCGGGGTGTCTGATGAGCAGTTCTTC. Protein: CASSLARSGVSDEQFF.

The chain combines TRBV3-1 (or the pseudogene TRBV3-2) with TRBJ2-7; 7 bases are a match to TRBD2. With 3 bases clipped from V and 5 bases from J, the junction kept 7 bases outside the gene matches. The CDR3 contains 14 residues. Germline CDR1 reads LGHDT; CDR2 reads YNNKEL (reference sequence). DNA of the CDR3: TGTGCCAGCAGCCACACTAGCGTGGGTCACGAGCAGTACGTC. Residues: CASSHTSVGHEQYV.

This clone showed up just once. The CDR3, as DNA: TGTGCCAGCAGTTTGCTATCCTATGGCTACACCTTC. Amino acid sequence: CASSLLSYGYTF. This rearrangement joins TRBV28 to TRBJ1-2, with D unresolved. The CDR3 runs 12 residues. CDR1 MDHEN and CDR2 SYDVKM come from the germline V gene. The V and J ends lost 3 bases and 4 bases respectively, with 6 bases between them.

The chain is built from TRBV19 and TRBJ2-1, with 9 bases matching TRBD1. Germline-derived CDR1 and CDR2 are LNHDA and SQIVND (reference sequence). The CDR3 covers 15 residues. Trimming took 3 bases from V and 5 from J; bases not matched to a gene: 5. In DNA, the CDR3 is TGTGCCAGTAGTATGGGGACAGGGATCCACAATGAGCAGTTCTTC. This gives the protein CASSMGTGIHNEQFF.

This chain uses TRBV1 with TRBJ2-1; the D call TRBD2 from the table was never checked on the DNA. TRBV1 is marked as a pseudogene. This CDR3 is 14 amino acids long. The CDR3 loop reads CTSISGGRANEQFF. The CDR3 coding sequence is TGCACCAGCATCTCGGGGGGCCGGGCTAATGAGCAGTTCTTC.

The CDR3 nucleotides read TGTGCCAGCAGTTCACAGGGGGTCGAAGAGACCCAGTACTTC. Residues: CASSSQGVEETQYF. The rearrangement links TRBV3-1 (or the pseudogene TRBV3-2) to TRBJ2-5; TRBD1 agrees at 8 bases. Germline trimming cut 6 bases from V and 3 bases from J; bases unmatched to any gene: 6. Germline V CDR1 and CDR2: LGHDT, YNNKEL (reference sequence). The CDR3 has 14 residues.